A single sample is the source of the 5 T cell receptor beta chains below, sequenced in a study of Ad26.COV2.S vaccination and SARS-CoV-2 variants. The treatment is: some 20 received Ad26.COV2.S at low or high dose, single or two shots; 5 received placebo; per-sample allocation not given. Samples were taken on day 63 after the first vaccine or placebo injection. TCRdb's table, derived via immunoSEQ multiplex PCR, lists solely in-frame clones and lacks some. The sample holds some 290,000 clones, 85% seen once. The material sequenced was peripheral blood, taken in a trial of Ad26.COV2.S vaccine versus placebo. The source of these receptors is a person between 18 and 59 years old who received the Ad26.COV2.S COVID-19 vaccine or a placebo.

This sequence joins TRBV11-2 and TRBJ2-5; 11 bases are shared with TRBD2. CDR3 length equals 16 residues. After removal of 1 base from V and 4 bases from J, the junction contained 5 bases not matched to a gene. Germline CDR1 SGHAT, CDR2 FQNNGV. The CDR3 is CASSLVGSGGAETQYF. The CDR3 DNA follows: TGTGCCAGCAGCTTAGTCGGTAGCGGGGGGGCAGAGACCCAGTACTTC.

This clone was detected once. This chain uses TRBV28 with TRBJ1-2; D is perhaps TRBD1 (5 bases). V lost 2 bases, J lost 5 bases, and 12 bases lay in between. Germline values: CDR1 MDHEN, CDR2 SYDVKM. The length of the CDR3 is 14 residues. As DNA, the CDR3 is TGTGCCAGCAGTTTACCAGGGAACCCTTATGGCTACACCTTC. This codes for CASSLPGNPYGYTF.

The rearrangement uses TRBV5-1 and TRBJ1-4; no clear D gene. The germline V and J ends were trimmed by 3 bases and 7 bases, with 10 bases remaining between them. Per the germline V gene, CDR1 is SGHRS and CDR2 is YFSETQ. The CDR3 has 13 residues. CDR3 nucleotide sequence: TGCGCCAGCAGCTCCGGGGTCGGTGAAAAACTGTTTTTT. Its protein product is CASSSGVGEKLFF.

This chain joins TRBV18 and TRBJ2-7; a possible D gene is TRBD1 (6 bases). The CDR3 is 11 amino acids. Trimming took off 4 bases at V and 5 bases at J, with 6 bases between the two ends. Germline CDR1 and CDR2: KGHSH and LQKENI. Here the CDR3 DNA reads TGTGCCAGCTCACAGGGGGACGAGCAGTACTTC. It translates to CASSQGDEQYF.

The chain recombines TRBV16 with TRBJ2-7, with D maybe TRBD2 (6 bases). The CDR3 sequence is 13 residues long. CDR1 KGHSY and CDR2 FQNENV come from the germline V gene. The ends were cut back, 0 bases at V and 7 bases at J, with 10 bases in the middle. In DNA, the CDR3 is TGTGCCAGCAGCCAATCGGTTCGGGGGGAGCAGTACTTC. Encoded protein: CASSQSVRGEQYF.